This T cell receptor (beta chain) was found in a study of CD8 T cells in Susac syndrome. TEMRA cells were enriched by FACS, while CD8+ and CD4+ T cells were obtained through a negative isolation that was performed magnetically. The CDR3 has 14 amino acids. V was trimmed by 5 bases and J by 3 bases, leaving 12 bases between them. From germline, CDR1 is SGHTA and CDR2 FQGTGA. Random hexamers were used to reverse transcribe an amount of roughly 0.45 to 1 ug RNA. From the immunoSEQ multiplex PCR reads, TCRdb called clonotypes with MiXCR, one entry per CDR3 protein. The sample carries approximately 200,000 distinct CDR3 sequences, around 95% recorded once.

This receptor was identified in a human donor with multiple sclerosis. The rearrangement links TRBV7-3 to TRBJ2-3; TRBD2 is a possible D gene (6 bases). Specimen: CD4+ T cells from PBMCs. The CDR3 is CASSPGLQTDTQYF. The DNA for the CDR3 is TGTGCCAGCAGCCCGGGACTTCAGACAGATACGCAGTATTTT. Filled out from reference TRBV7-3 and TRBJ2-3, the complete variable domain reads GAGVSQTPSNKVTEKGKYVELRCDPISGHTALYWYRQSLGQGPEFLIYFQGTGAADDSGLPNDRFFAVRPEGSVSTLKIQRTERGDSAVYLCASSPGLQTDTQYFGPGTRLTVL.